This T cell receptor (beta chain) originates from a study of cytomegalovirus exposure and HLA in healthy donors (dated by TCRdb to about 2017). Study-level background: According to an earlier analysis of 587 of the donors, about 170 million T cells yielded some 110 million unique TCR beta sequences and more than 250 Gb of sequence data. About 280 gigabases of sequencing data and around 80 million unique TCR sequences made up an early release that covered 640 HLA-typed donors. Of the roughly 400 genotyped donors, approximately 83% fell in the genetic ancestry cluster associated with self-reported Caucasian donors. The study aimed to test whether signatures of past pathogen exposure could be identified by cataloging public T cell receptors. The study profiled the T cell repertoires of hundreds of subjects by immunosequencing and related them to cytomegalovirus serostatus. Besides the first cohort of approximately 710 subjects, a separate validation cohort made up of over a hundred different subjects was used. To predict cytomegalovirus infection status, the study brought together high-throughput TCR immunosequencing, statistical association of individual TCRs with disease status, and machine learning. To study patterns of TCR occurrence, a later analysis re-analyzed previously published TCR beta repertoires from just over 650 donors and added high-resolution HLA genotyping. The later analysis used no new phenotypic data to find candidate immune exposures, relying instead on TCR beta sequences and their occurrence across donors. An earlier analysis of around 580 of the donors used high-throughput TCR beta sequencing to judge whether each TCR beta V gene segment behaved as functional or pseudogenic. Alongside the repertoire data, information on donor age, sex, ethnicity and CMV serostatus was compiled. A later genetic analysis used genome-wide SNP genotypes for about 55% of the 666 donors, treating that subset as a discovery cohort. All discovery cohort repertoires had been generated using a single sequencing platform. Class I and class II HLA loci were covered by the typing at four-digit resolution. Typing coverage differed by locus: A, B, C, DRB1 and DQB1 were typed in about 620-640 donors, DQA1 in approximately 520, DPA1 in roughly 590, and DPB1 in just under 490. Several DR-DQ haplotypes were treated as single units for association and clustering because of strong linkage in the cohort. On average, approximately 250,000 unique TCR beta nucleotide sequences were sequenced per donor among more than 350 genotyped donors of the cohort, with roughly 20% of those sequences being non-productive.

General study outcomes and caveats: Assigning TCR associations to individual alleles was difficult when HLA alleles, especially DR and DQ, strongly co-occurred. A further reported finding was that TCR beta sequences accurately predicted the HLA-A and HLA-B alleles for most subjects in the first cohort. The classifier was reported to diagnose cytomegalovirus status with high specificity and sensitivity in both the original cohort and the validation cohort. Broadly in line with IMGT annotations, most TCR beta V segments showed up in productive rearrangements about 90% or about 30% of the time in an earlier analysis of 587 of the donors. Most CMV-associated TCR beta chains appeared to be HLA-restricted in a later analysis, and the HLA associations seemed to be driven largely by CMV exposure. In a later analysis, HLA-associated TCR beta chains were found to be more clonally expanded and to have lower generation probabilities than equally common non-associated chains. In the study, around 150 TCR beta chains were listed as associated with cytomegalovirus. Sequencing depth was assumed to be roughly uniform across donors in the presence/absence analyses, though that assumption may not hold. Correlated functional status among segregating V segments might be attributable to linkage disequilibrium, but an unknown experimental factor could not be ruled out. Because HLA typing was missing for some donors at each locus, association tests included only the typed subset. The earlier analysis of almost 600 of the donors excluded approximately 17 rarely observed V segments, including chromosome 9 orphons, because counts were too low. A group of highly shared sequence variants was considered likely to be a technical artifact of the sequencing pipeline. At a false discovery rate of 0.05, a later analysis linked around 17,000 TCR beta sequences to specific HLA alleles. In a later analysis, the rate of TCR association differed among HLA loci, with DRB1 alleles having the most associated TCRs and HLA-C alleles having the fewest. A few of the identified cytomegalovirus-associated TCR beta chains were confirmed in vitro to be specific for cytomegalovirus antigens. The 87-base-pair reads could not distinguish some IMGT-functional V segments, including TRBV6-2 and TRBV6-3, so those segments were excluded. In a later analysis, several top co-occurrence clusters were reported to appear linked to parvovirus B19, influenza, CMV and Epstein-Barr virus. The authors suggested that the approach could potentially be generalized to other disease states and immunological phenotypes. A later genetic analysis associated a missense DCLRE1C variant with V-gene and J-gene trimming of TCR beta chains, and an independent cohort replicated the association. A later genetic analysis reported fewer N-insertions in productive TCRs among donors in an Asian-associated ancestry cluster than the roughly 700-donor mean. Most TCR sequences were observed very rarely across donors, whereas some public TCRs were present in many individuals. Immune exposure information for the cohort was limited to CMV serostatus. In this cohort, only TCR beta chains were sequenced, and detectable features were limited by the absence of alpha or paired-chain data.

The germline V gene (reference sequence) gives CDR1 as LNHDA and CDR2 as SQIVND. From V the trimming removes 5 bases and from J it removes 6 bases, while the gene matches leave 8 bases of the junction unaccounted for. The CDR3, from cysteine to phenylalanine, totals 15 residues. CDR3 DNA only is kept here, 45 bases in frame from base 1. As concerns this clone: The clone's antigen remains unknown. Per-nucleotide qualities are absent, and no much larger clonotype sits a single base away.

The cohort was made up of approximately 700 healthy bone marrow donors. All cohort members were sampled while nominally healthy, although unrecorded immune exposures were likely present. The donor tested CMV seronegative, placing the donor among the 352 seronegative members of the cohort. Every donor gave a peripheral blood sample, and the peripheral blood mononuclear cells from that sample were used for TCR beta sequencing. Genomic DNA was extracted from the blood cell samples with the Qiagen DNeasy Blood Extraction Kit. Preparation of the library involved the immunoSEQ multiplex PCR assay. The multiplex PCR relied on a mix of 60 forward primers for TCR Vbeta segments and 13 reverse primers for TCR Jbeta segments. A multiplex PCR assay on genomic DNA amplified the CDR3 region of rearranged TCR beta genes. Amplified TCR beta libraries were sequenced as 87-base-pair reads on the Illumina HiSeq System. Turning to the authors' computational methods: A later analysis counted approximately 74 million unique TCR beta chains across the 700 or so repertoires, and roughly 11 million of these chains were shared by at least two donors. A nearest-neighbor algorithm error-corrected the raw reads and collapsed the reads into unique sequences, merging closely related sequences to remove PCR and sequencing errors. CDR3 sequences were aligned to IMGT reference sequences to assign V, D and J gene segments. For a sequence to be retained, a match of at least six nucleotides to both a V gene segment and a J gene segment was required. Rearrangements were classified as productive when the CDR3 lacked stop codons and remained in frame with V and J, and all other rearrangements were classified as non-productive. CDR3 was defined according to IMGT convention as the region running from the second conserved V-encoded cysteine to the conserved J-encoded phenylalanine. Sequences without an unambiguous match to a single V gene segment were excluded from the earlier analysis of several hundred of the donors. An earlier analysis of 587 of the donors called V segments functional above 56.7% productive rearrangements and segregating when the between-donor standard deviation exceeded 5%. A statistical classification framework was developed to diagnose cytomegalovirus status using the catalog of TCR beta chain sequences. In a later analysis, TCR nucleotide sequences were compared against IMGT/GENE-DB human TR gene sequences so that V and J genes could be assigned. The TCRdist pipeline was used in a later analysis to assign CDR3 sequences and most-parsimonious VDJ recombination scenarios. In a later analysis, every TCR beta chain was defined by the combination of its CDR3 amino acid sequence and its V-gene family, and reads without a unique V-gene family were dropped. In a later analysis, 450 to 600 highly shared, low-generation-probability nucleotide sequences were removed to address suspected cross-contamination and a sequencing artifact. In a later analysis, a clonal expansion index for each public chain was calculated from normalized within-repertoire ranks of inferred template counts. Generation probabilities in a later analysis came from a VDJ recombination model fitted to out-of-frame rearrangements, and those results were checked against IGoR. Hypergeometric tests were used in a later analysis to score TCR-TCR, TCR-HLA and TCR-CMV co-occurrence, with a repertoire-size bias correction applied to the TCR pairs. In a later analysis, false discovery rates were estimated by permuting HLA or CMV assignments 20 times. A later analysis grouped co-occurring TCRs with DBSCAN, adding TCRdist sequence similarity when clustering within HLA-allele-positive subsets. Repertoires with fewer than 30,000 or more than 120,000 public chains were left out of co-occurrence clustering, as were a handful of repertoires with anomalous nucleotide sharing. TCRdb mirrors the immuneACCESS table, restricted to in-frame sequences. Some clones are absent from its copies; in checked studies, under half trace to an unresolved V gene, and the reason for the others is unknown. V, J and clone size were drawn from that table, and D and trimming were deduced from the DNA. This sample has roughly 130,000 clones in its table, and around 65% of those were observed once. The biggest ten clones account for 6.5% of the sample.

The rearrangement combines TRBV19 with TRBJ1-3, with 9 bases in between that match TRBD1. Sequenced: PBMCs. This receptor was taken from an older woman in good health and CMV-seronegative. The nucleotide sequence reads as follows: TGTGCCAGTAGTGCCACCGGGACAGGGTCAAACACCATATATTTT. Its protein product is CASSATGTGSNTIYF.